Following are 27 T cell receptor beta chains from one sample sequenced in a study of shared clonotypes between healthy human individuals. Profiling relied on immunoSEQ multiplex PCR, and the TCRdb table lists in-frame clones only, not all of them. The sample lists about 2.2 million clones; about 93% were seen once. CD45RO-negative, CCR7-positively selected cells formed the naive CD8 fraction, excluding terminally differentiated effector memory CD45RA+ cells. Sequenced sample: naive CD8+ T cells from PBMCs. The receptors derive from a man aged 18 to 29 in good health. Some clones in this sample may be carry-over from other donors' samples.

The chain employs TRBV28 and TRBJ2-3; 7 bases are shared with TRBD2. The CDR3 totals 16 residues. V gave up 7 bases and J gave up 3 bases; unmatched junction bases: 13. In germline, CDR1 is MDHEN, CDR2 SYDVKM. Here the CDR3 reads CASTTAWEGGTDTQYF. In DNA, the CDR3 is TGTGCCAGCACTACGGCCTGGGAGGGCGGGACAGATACGCAGTATTTT. Full variable domain (missing parts from reference TRBV28 and TRBJ2-3): DVKVTQSSRYLVKRTGEKVFLECVQDMDHENMFWYRQDPGLGLRLIYFSYDVKMKEKGDIPEGYSVSREKKERFSLILESASTNQTSMYLCASTTAWEGGTDTQYFGPGTRLTVL.

The chain recombines TRBV25-1 with TRBJ1-5; perhaps TRBD1 as D (6 bases). The V end was cut by 6 bases, the J end by 0 bases, with 15 bases between. This CDR3 is built from 16 residues. Germline values: CDR1 MGHDK, CDR2 SYGVNS. DNA for the CDR3: TGTGCCAGCAGCGAAGGGGGGATTTATAGCAATCAGCCCCAGCATTTT. The encoded protein is CASSEGGIYSNQPQHF. Full variable domain (rest looked up from reference TRBV25-1 and TRBJ1-5): EADIYQTPRYLVIGTGKKITLECSQTMGHDKMYWYQQDPGMELHLIHYSYGVNSTEKGDLSSESTVSRIRTEHFPLTLESARPSHTSQYLCASSEGGIYSNQPQHFGDGTRLSIL.

This rearrangement joins TRBV9 to TRBJ2-1, with D uncertain. The germline V gene has CDR1 SGDLS and CDR2 YYNGEE. This CDR3 spans 14 amino acids. Trimming shortened V by 0 bases and J by 6 bases, and 10 bases separated the two germline ends. In nucleotides, the CDR3 is TGTGCCAGCAGCGTAGAAGGGTATCCCAATGAGCAGTTCTTC. As protein: CASSVEGYPNEQFF.

V usage is TRBV18 and J usage is TRBJ2-7; TRBD2 matches 10 bases. This CDR3 region has 15 residues. CDR1 KGHSH and CDR2 LQKENI come from the germline V gene. V gave up 1 base and J gave up 3 bases; unmatched junction bases: 3. The CDR3 protein is CASSPLSSGSYEQYF. CDR3 nucleotides: TGTGCCAGCTCACCACTGTCTAGCGGGAGCTACGAGCAGTACTTC.

This clone was detected only once. CDR3: CASSRVRGVGYEQYF. The DNA for the CDR3 is TGCGCCAGCAGCCGAGTTAGGGGGGTTGGCTACGAGCAGTACTTC. This chain joins TRBV4-3 and TRBJ2-7; either TRBD1 or TRBD2 may supply D (6 bases each). The CDR3 has 15 residues. CDR1 is LGHNA, CDR2 YSLEER, per germline. Trimming took off 4 bases at V and 3 bases at J, with 16 bases between the two ends.

The genes are TRBV27 and TRBJ2-3; D remains ambiguous. The CDR3 runs 13 residues. Trimming left V 7 bases short and J 5 bases short, with 13 bases between. Germline V CDR1 and CDR2: MNHEY, SMNVEV (reference sequence). CDR3 bases: TGTGCCAGCACCGGACGGGTGGGAGATACGCAGTATTTT. Protein sequence: CASTGRVGDTQYF.

The chain has TRBV28 and TRBJ2-7; TRBD1 is a possible D gene (5 bases). The germline V and J ends were trimmed by 7 bases and 4 bases, with 20 bases remaining between them. Germline V gene data show CDR1 as MDHEN and CDR2 as SYDVKM. The CDR3 is made up of 15 amino acids. In DNA, the CDR3 is TGTGCCAGCATTTATAGGGGTCGGCACACATACGAGCAGTACTTC. Protein product: CASIYRGRHTYEQYF.

The V call is TRBV9, the J call TRBJ1-1; D unresolved. Trimming stripped 7 bases from V and 3 bases from J, with 22 bases between. CDR1 SGDLS and CDR2 YYNGEE come from the germline V gene. This CDR3 has 16 residues. The CDR3 nucleotides are TGTGCCAGCTCCCCCGGCGGCCGTAGTTTTGACACTGAAGCTTTCTTT. The encoded protein is CASSPGGRSFDTEAFF.

Details on this clone: At the DNA level, this CDR3 is encoded by other sequences in the same sample as well. The chain couples TRBV27 to TRBJ2-7, with no clear D. The germline gives CDR1 MNHEY, CDR2 SMNVEV (reference sequence). V gave up 0 bases and J gave up 4 bases, with 7 bases separating them. The CDR3 is 13 residues long. The CDR3 sequence: CASSLSPLYEQYF. The DNA for the CDR3 is TGTGCCAGCAGTTTATCGCCACTTTACGAGCAGTACTTC.

The chain joins TRBV7-9 to TRBJ2-1; TRBD1 matches 8 bases. V lost 1 base and J lost 1; bases outside the gene matches: 6. CDR3 length: 17 amino acids. The germline CDR1 and CDR2 sequences are SEHNR and FQNEAQ (reference sequence). CDR3: CASSLEMDRASYNEQFF. The CDR3 DNA sequence: TGTGCCAGCAGCTTAGAAATGGACAGGGCATCCTACAATGAGCAGTTCTTC.

The V and J genes are TRBV9 and TRBJ2-6; 11 nucleotides line up with TRBD2. The CDR3 is 21 residues long. The V gene's germline CDR1 is SGDLS and CDR2 YYNGEE. V lost 0 bases, J lost 3 bases, and 14 bases stayed unmatched. The CDR3 loop reads CASSVDGSGRAYGSGANVLTF. The CDR3 DNA is TGTGCCAGCAGCGTAGACGGTAGCGGGAGGGCCTATGGGAGTGGGGCCAACGTCCTGACTTTC.

The gene calls are TRBV19 and TRBJ1-2, with D maybe TRBD1 (6 bases). Germline V CDR1 and CDR2: LNHDA, SQIVND (reference sequence). The CDR3 contains 13 residues. The V and J ends lost 6 bases and 3 bases respectively, with 11 bases between them. The CDR3 nucleotides read TGTGCCAGTAGACGACAGGATTACTATGGCTACACCTTC. Translation gives CASRRQDYYGYTF. Based on the CDR3 plus reference TRBV19 and TRBJ1-2, the full variable domain is DGGITQSPKYLFRKEGQNVTLSCEQNLNHDAMYWYRQDPGQGLRLIYYSQIVNDFQKGDIAEGYSVSREKKESFPLTVTSAQKNPTAFYLCASRRQDYYGYTFGSGTRLTVV.

The rearrangement joins TRBV28 to TRBJ2-7; 7 bases align to TRBD1. The CDR3 runs 13 residues. The V and J ends lost 3 bases and 9 bases, in that order; junction bases with no gene match: 8. Germline CDR1 reads MDHEN; CDR2 reads SYDVKM. The CDR3 bases are TGTGCCAGCAGTTTGTGGGAGACAGGGCGGCAGTACTTC. This encodes CASSLWETGRQYF.

In this sample, this clone turned up once. This sequence joins TRBV25-1 and TRBJ2-7; D remains ambiguous. The germline V and J ends were trimmed by 8 bases and 6 bases, with 8 bases remaining between them. CDR3 length equals 10 residues. Germline lookup yields CDR1 MGHDK and CDR2 SYGVNS. CDR3 sequence reads: CASGGVEQYF. In DNA, the CDR3 is TGTGCCAGCGGCGGCGTCGAGCAGTACTTC.

This chain links TRBV6-5 with TRBJ1-1; D unresolved. The germline CDR1 and CDR2 sequences are MNHEY and SVGAGI. V was shortened by 11 bases and J by 4 bases, with 23 bases between the two germline ends. The CDR3 is made up of 15 amino acids. For the CDR3, the DNA is TGTGCCGCTCATTTTACCCCCGTTGTAGGCACTGAAGCTTTCTTT. Translating gives CAAHFTPVVGTEAFF.

This clone was picked up a small number of times. This sequence joins TRBV30 and TRBJ1-1; a possible D gene is TRBD1 (6 bases). The germline V and J ends were trimmed by 5 bases and 10 bases, with 17 bases remaining between them. The germline CDR1 and CDR2 sequences are GTSNPN and SVGIG (reference sequence). CDR3 length: 12 amino acids. The CDR3 spells CAWGPTGYAAFF. CDR3 bases: TGTGCCTGGGGGCCTACAGGGTACGCAGCTTTCTTT.

The V call is TRBV27, the J call TRBJ2-1; 8 bases agree with TRBD2. This CDR3 is built from 17 residues. V lost 4 bases and J lost 1; bases outside the gene matches: 9. Germline V gene data show CDR1 as MNHEY and CDR2 as SMNVEV (reference sequence). The chain's CDR3 is CASSSRSAGVSYNEQFF. DNA of the CDR3: TGTGCCAGCAGTTCCAGATCAGCGGGAGTGTCCTACAATGAGCAGTTCTTC.

The J gene is TRBJ2-5, the V gene TRBV29-1; D possibly corresponds to TRBD2 (6 bases). The J call may be incorrect, as the DNA end agrees better with TRBJ2-7. CDR1 is SQVTM and CDR2 is ANQGSEA in the germline V gene. CDR3 length: 13 amino acids. The CDR3 is CSVVYGSRYEQYF. Written as DNA, the CDR3 is TGCAGCGTTGTTTACGGGAGTCGGTACGAGCAGTACTTC.

The chain carries TRBV19 and TRBJ2-7; D is unresolved. The CDR3 totals 15 residues. V gave up 5 bases and J gave up 1 base, with 15 bases separating them. Per germline, CDR1 LNHDA and CDR2 SQIVND (reference sequence). The DNA of the CDR3 is TGTGCCAGTAGTGTTGACGCAGCGTTATCCTACGAGCAGTACTTC. Translated: CASSVDAALSYEQYF.

V is TRBV7-9 and J is TRBJ1-5; D is perhaps TRBD1 (5 bases). V lost 4 bases to trimming and J lost 5 bases, with 15 bases between them. The germline V gene has CDR1 SEHNR and CDR2 FQNEAQ (reference sequence). The CDR3 is made up of 15 amino acids. CDR3 sequence reads: CASSWGMWGDQPQHF. The CDR3 DNA is TGTGCCAGCAGCTGGGGTATGTGGGGGGATCAGCCCCAGCATTTT.

The count of this clone is one. The chain employs TRBV13 and TRBJ2-7, with TRBD2 matching 11 bases. The length of the CDR3 is 16 residues. Germline-derived CDR1 and CDR2 are PRHDT and FYEKMQ (reference sequence). V shed 8 bases, J shed 2 bases, and the junction held 11 bases outside the gene matches. The CDR3 region is CASGQLAGVSPYEQYF. For the CDR3, the DNA is TGTGCCAGCGGACAACTAGCGGGAGTGTCACCCTACGAGCAGTACTTC.

The chain combines TRBV4-3 with TRBJ1-2; D remains unclear. V was pared by 2 bases and J by 4 bases, with 8 bases between. CDR3 length equals 13 residues. CDR1 is LGHNA, CDR2 YSLEER, per germline. DNA of the CDR3: TGCGCCAGCAGCCAACGCGCTTTCTATGGCTACACCTTC. This encodes CASSQRAFYGYTF.

The chain combines TRBV11-2 with TRBJ2-7; D perhaps matches TRBD1 (5 bases). V was cut by 3 bases and J by 0 bases, with 12 bases left in between. Germline V gives CDR1 SGHAT, CDR2 FQNNGV. This CDR3 has 15 residues. In nucleotides, the CDR3 is TGTGCCAGCAGCTTTAGACAGTCAAGCTCCTACGAGCAGTACTTC. This sequence encodes CASSFRQSSSYEQYF.

This clone was observed once. The rearrangement joins TRBV10-3 to TRBJ2-3, with 9 bases matching TRBD1. Germline assignment: CDR1 ENHRY and CDR2 SYGVKD. The junction had 12 bases not matched to a gene; V was cut back by 5 bases and J by 6 bases. This CDR3 comprises 16 residues. The CDR3 is CAISPAGQGRADTQYF. CDR3 nucleotide sequence: TGTGCCATCAGTCCCGCCGGACAGGGGAGGGCGGATACGCAGTATTTT.

This clone has more than one count but fewer than ten. CDR3 bases: TGTGCCAGCAGTTATTCCCCCCGGGACCGCACTGAAGCTTTCTTT. Translation gives CASSYSPRDRTEAFF. The rearrangement links TRBV6-6 to TRBJ1-1; TRBD1 is a possible D gene (5 bases). The germline V gene has CDR1 MNHNY and CDR2 SVGAGI (reference sequence). The ends were cut back, 3 bases at V and 4 bases at J, with 15 bases in the middle. The CDR3 sequence is 15 residues long.

The chain uses TRBV10-1 and TRBJ2-7; D possibly corresponds to TRBD1 (6 bases). The CDR3 consists of 13 residues. Trimming took off 5 bases at V and 3 bases at J, with 11 bases between the two ends. Germline loops: CDR1 WNHNN, CDR2 SYGVQD (reference sequence). CDR3 coding DNA: TGCGCCAGCAGTTCCCGGGACAACTACGAGCAGTACTTC. Its translation is CASSSRDNYEQYF.

The genes are TRBV11-2 and TRBJ2-7, with TRBD1 matching over 7 bases. Trimming removed 3 bases from V and 2 bases from J; junction bases left unmatched: 4. CDR1 and CDR2 (germline): SGHAT, FQNNGV. The CDR3 contains 14 residues. Here the CDR3 reads CASSFTGTAYEQYF. CDR3 in DNA: TGTGCCAGCAGCTTCACCGGGACAGCCTACGAGCAGTACTTC. The full variable domain, completed using reference TRBV11-2 and TRBJ2-7, is EAGVAQSPRYKIIEKRQSVAFWCNPISGHATLYWYQQILGQGPKLLIQFQNNGVVDDSQLPKDRFSAERLKGVDSTLKIQPAKLEDSAVYLCASSFTGTAYEQYFGPGTRLTVT.